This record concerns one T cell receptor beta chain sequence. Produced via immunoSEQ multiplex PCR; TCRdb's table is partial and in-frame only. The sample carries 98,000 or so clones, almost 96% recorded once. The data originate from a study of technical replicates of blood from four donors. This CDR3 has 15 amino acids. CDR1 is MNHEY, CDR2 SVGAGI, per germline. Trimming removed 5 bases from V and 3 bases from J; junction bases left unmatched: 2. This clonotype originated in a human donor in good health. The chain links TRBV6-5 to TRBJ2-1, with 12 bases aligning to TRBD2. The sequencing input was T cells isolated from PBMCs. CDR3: CASSKLAGGYNEQFF. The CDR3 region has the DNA TGTGCCAGCAGTAAACTAGCGGGAGGCTACAATGAGCAGTTCTTC.